The following is a T cell receptor beta chain sequence with its context. Clones were sequenced by immunoSEQ multiplex PCR, and TCRdb holds only the in-frame ones, with some missing. The sample carries about 130,000 clones, 90% recorded once. This entry comes from a study of T cell responses to AZD1222 COVID-19 vaccine. CDR1 SQVTM and CDR2 ANQGSEA come from the germline V gene. V lost 4 bases to trimming and J lost 2 bases, with 9 bases between them. This CDR3 is 13 amino acids long. This chain joins TRBV29-1 and TRBJ1-3; D gene uncertain. This specimen consisted of peripheral blood, obtained on day 0 of AZD1222 vaccination. The sequence derives from an adult in good health. The CDR3 region has the DNA TGCAGCGTTGTAGGCACAGCTGGAAACACCATATATTTT. The encoded protein is CSVVGTAGNTIYF.